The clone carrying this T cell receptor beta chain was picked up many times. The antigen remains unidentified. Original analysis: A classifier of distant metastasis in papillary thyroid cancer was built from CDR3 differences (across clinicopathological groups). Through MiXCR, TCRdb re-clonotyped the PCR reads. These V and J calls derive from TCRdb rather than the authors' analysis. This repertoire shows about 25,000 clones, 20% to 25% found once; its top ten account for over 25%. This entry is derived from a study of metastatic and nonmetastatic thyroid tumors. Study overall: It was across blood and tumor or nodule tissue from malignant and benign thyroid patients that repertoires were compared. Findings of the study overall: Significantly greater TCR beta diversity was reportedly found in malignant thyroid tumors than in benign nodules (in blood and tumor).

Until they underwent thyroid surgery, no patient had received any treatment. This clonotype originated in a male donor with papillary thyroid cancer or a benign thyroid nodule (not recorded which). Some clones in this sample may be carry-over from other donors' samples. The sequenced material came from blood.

The chain's CDR3 is CASSSDGDWENTEAFF. Written as DNA, the CDR3 is TGTGCCAGCAGTAGCGATGGGGACTGGGAAAACACTGAAGCTTTCTTT. This chain connects TRBV27 to TRBJ1-1; a possible D gene is TRBD1 (5 bases). This CDR3 region has 16 residues. CDR1 and CDR2 from the germline V gene are MNHEY and SMNVEV (reference sequence). Trimming took off 5 bases at V and 2 bases at J, with 18 bases between the two ends.